This T cell receptor (beta chain) emerged from a study of cytomegalovirus exposure and HLA in healthy donors. Study findings and constraints: Analysis performed later showed TCR beta chains linked to HLA being more clonally expanded than equally common others. In a later analysis, DRB1 alleles had the most associated TCRs; HLA-C alleles the fewest. Later analysis identified about 17,000 TCR beta sequences associated with HLA alleles, using a false discovery rate threshold of 0.05.

The V and J ends lost 0 bases and 4 bases respectively, with 12 bases between them. The CDR3 is made up of 15 amino acids. The germline V gene has CDR1 LGHNA and CDR2 YSLEER. When sampled, the donors appeared nominally healthy, though they likely had unrecorded immune exposures. The PCR ran on 60 Vbeta and 13 Jbeta primers. Only in-frame clones appear in the TCRdb table, and some are missing; sequencing was by immunoSEQ multiplex PCR. Altogether more than 90,000 clones are present, around 75% being singletons, with the ten largest covering around 0.95%. As for this clone: The antigen remains unidentified.

Source material: PBMCs. The sequence was obtained from a woman aged 25 to 45 in good health and CMV-seronegative. The chain links TRBV4-3 to TRBJ1-2, with D possibly being TRBD1 (5 bases). The CDR3 DNA sequence: TGCGCCAGCAGCCAAGATCCTGGGGCCACCTATGGCTACACCTTC. Protein sequence: CASSQDPGATYGYTF.